This is a list of T cell receptor beta chains from one sample in a study of cytomegalovirus exposure and HLA in healthy donors. The protocol was immunoSEQ multiplex PCR, while the TCRdb copy is restricted to in-frame clones and leaves out a portion. Of about 210,000 clones in the sample, 75% to 85% were seen once. Sequenced material: PBMCs. Every receptor here comes from a male donor in good health and CMV-seropositive. Both conserved end residues are part of each CDR3. The D gene is left open where the match is weak. Clone size is not always given. Where it is, it says once, few, many or a class for expanded clones.

j_call | v_call | clone_size | d_call | cdr3_nt | cdr3_aa
TRBJ2-3 | TRBV27 | . | TRBD2 | TGTGCCAGCAGCCTTTCTACTAGCGGGAGAAGAGATACGCAGTATTTT | CASSLSTSGRRDTQYF
TRBJ2-4 | TRBV10-3 | once | . | TGTGCCATCAGTGGACAGGAGAGCCTAGCCAAAAACATTCAGTACTTC | CAISGQESLAKNIQYF
TRBJ2-7 | TRBV28 | few | . | TGTGCCAGCAGTTCCCCGGGTGAGGGCTACGAGCAGTACTTC | CASSSPGEGYEQYF
TRBJ1-1 | TRBV11-2 | once | . | TGTGCCAGCAGCTCACACCGCCTTGACAGGAACACTGAAGCTTTCTTT | CASSSHRLDRNTEAFF
TRBJ2-1 | TRBV7-9 | . | TRBD2 | TGTGCCAGCAGCCCTTCGACTAGCGGGAGCTCCTACAATGAGCAGTTCTTC | CASSPSTSGSSYNEQFF
TRBJ2-1 | TRBV19 | . | TRBD2 | TGTGCCAGTAGTATGACTAGCGGGCCAGGGGCCTCCTACAATGAGCAGTTCTTC | CASSMTSGPGASYNEQFF
TRBJ1-5 | TRBV9 | . | . | TGTGCCAGCAGCGTTACCGGGACACTAAATCAGCCCCAGCATTTT | CASSVTGTLNQPQHF
TRBJ1-2 | TRBV5-1 | few | . | TGCGCCAGCAGCTTGGGGCAGTCCTCCCCTGGCTACACCTTC | CASSLGQSSPGYTF
TRBJ2-7 | TRBV5-6 | . | TRBD2 | TGTGCCAGCAGCTCCCCCGGGACTAGCTCCTACGAGCAGTACTTC | CASSSPGTSSYEQYF
TRBJ2-1 | TRBV7-2 | . | TRBD2 | TGTGCCAGCAGCTTAGGCGGGGGGGGTTCCTACAATGAGCAGTTCTTC | CASSLGGGGSYNEQFF
TRBJ1-1 | TRBV18 | . | TRBD1 | TGTGCCAGCTCACTCCCCCCGAAGGGGGCCTTTATGAACACTGAAGCTTTCTTT | CASSLPPKGAFMNTEAFF
TRBJ2-7 | TRBV9 | . | TRBD1 | TGTGCCAGCAGCCCACTGACAGGGAGCTACGAGCAGTACTTC | CASSPLTGSYEQYF
TRBJ2-5 | TRBV5-6 | . | . | TGTGCCATCGCGCCGGGTAGGGGGACCCAGTACTTC | CAIAPGRGTQYF
TRBJ2-1 | TRBV19 | . | . | TGTGCCAGTAGTGGGTATGACTTTGGGAGTGAGCAGTTCTTC | CASSGYDFGSEQFF
TRBJ2-2 | TRBV29-1 | . | TRBD2 | TGCAGCGTCGCCACTAGCGGGACGACCACCGGGGAGCTGTTTTTT | CSVATSGTTTGELFF
TRBJ1-3 | TRBV29-1 | once | . | TGCAGCGTTGAAGAGCGGGCCTTGCGGGGTGCTGGAAACACCATATATTTT | CSVEERALRGAGNTIYF
TRBJ2-7 | TRBV14 | . | . | TGTGCCAGCAGCCAAGGGTGGACTACGAGGATCTACGAGCAGTACTTC | CASSQGWTTRIYEQYF
TRBJ1-2 | TRBV15 | . | . | TGTGCCACCAGCCTGGGCTCGACAGGAGGAGAGGGCTACACCTTC | CATSLGSTGGEGYTF
TRBJ2-1 | TRBV11-3 | . | TRBD1 | TGTGCCAGCAGCTACGAGACAGGGGCCTACAATGAGCAGTTCTTC | CASSYETGAYNEQFF
TRBJ2-1 | TRBV9 | . | TRBD2 | TGTGCCAGCAGCGATTCCCAGAGCGGGAGTTCCTACAATGAGCAGTTCTTC | CASSDSQSGSSYNEQFF
TRBJ1-2 | TRBV19 | . | TRBD1 | TGTGCCAGTAGTTCCCGACAGGGTCCTACCTATGGCTACACCTTC | CASSSRQGPTYGYTF
TRBJ2-7 | TRBV7-2 | . | TRBD2 | TGTGCCAGCAGCTTCTTGGCGGGGGGCTACGAGCAGTACTTC | CASSFLAGGYEQYF